This T cell receptor beta chain was captured by sequencing in a study of shared T cell receptors in the human thymus. Germline V gives CDR1 SGHRS, CDR2 YFSETQ. Trimming cost V 2 bases and J 6 bases; bases outside gene matches: 5. The CDR3 is made up of 14 amino acids. Assay: immunoSEQ multiplex PCR; the TCRdb copy retains only in-frame clones and omits some. The repertoire holds 500,000 to 550,000 clones, with around 82% as singletons. These data also formed part of another study, on human thymus T cells. That study adds: Obtained as resections during corrective heart surgery, the thymus tissue was then studied. Thymic TCR repertoires of unrelated people reportedly overlapped highly.

The specimen sequenced was thymocytes. The sequence derives from a boy in the first two years of life with a congenital heart defect. This sequence joins TRBV5-1 and TRBJ1-5; 7 nucleotides match TRBD1. The CDR3 coding sequence is TGCGCCAGCAGCTTAACAGGGGACAGTCAGCCCCAGCATTTT. This gives the protein CASSLTGDSQPQHF.